Listed below are T cell receptor beta chains from one sample, sequenced in a study of T cells in Graves' hyperthyroidism and ophthalmopathy. TCRdb fed the multiplex PCR reads into MiXCR, producing one record per CDR3 protein. The sample contains roughly 250,000 distinct CDR3 sequences, roughly 20% of which appear only once. Source material: blood. These TCRs come from a man aged 30 to 39 with Graves' ophthalmopathy. Each CDR3 is given with its conserved first and last residue. Fields, in order: clone size, D gene, CDR3 length, J gene, V gene, CDR3 protein, CDR3 DNA. The D gene is left open where the match is weak. Where a row states a size, it is once, few, many or the class of an expanded clone; other rows omit it.

clone size: -; D gene: -; CDR3 length: 12; J gene: TRBJ1-2; V gene: TRBV29-1; CDR3 protein: CSVHRPPDGYTF; CDR3 DNA: TGCAGCGTCCACCGTCCCCCGGATGGCTACACCTTC
clone size: many; D gene: TRBD1; CDR3 length: 16; J gene: TRBJ2-3; V gene: TRBV11-2; CDR3 protein: CASGAGGRGHTDTQYF; CDR3 DNA: TGTGCCAGCGGGGCTGGAGGCAGGGGGCACACAGATACGCAGTATTTT
clone size: -; D gene: TRBD1; CDR3 length: 17; J gene: TRBJ2-5; V gene: TRBV3-1; CDR3 protein: CASSPLGTGKLGETQYF; CDR3 DNA: TGTGCCAGCAGCCCTCTCGGGACAGGGAAGTTGGGAGAGACCCAGTACTTC
clone size: -; D gene: -; CDR3 length: 18; J gene: TRBJ2-3; V gene: TRBV25-1; CDR3 protein: CASSEESTGKAHTDTQYF; CDR3 DNA: TGTGCCAGCAGTGAAGAGAGTACAGGGAAGGCACACACAGATACGCAGTATTTT
clone size: few; D gene: TRBD1; CDR3 length: 15; J gene: TRBJ2-7; V gene: TRBV6-2/TRBV6-3; CDR3 protein: CASSYVDRAPYEQYF; CDR3 DNA: TGTGCCAGCAGTTACGTGGACAGGGCCCCCTACGAGCAGTACTTC
clone size: few; D gene: -; CDR3 length: 14; J gene: TRBJ2-7; V gene: TRBV11-1; CDR3 protein: CASSLARLSYEQYF; CDR3 DNA: TGTGCCAGCAGCTTAGCCAGGTTGTCCTACGAGCAGTACTTC
clone size: -; D gene: -; CDR3 length: 13; J gene: TRBJ1-1; V gene: TRBV20-1; CDR3 protein: CSARQGMNTEAFF; CDR3 DNA: TGCAGTGCTAGACAGGGGATGAACACTGAAGCTTTCTTT
clone size: -; D gene: -; CDR3 length: 18; J gene: TRBJ2-7; V gene: TRBV11-2; CDR3 protein: CASSPSTSYRFSSYEQYF; CDR3 DNA: TGTGCCAGCAGCCCCTCTACCTCATACAGGTTTAGCTCCTACGAGCAGTACTTC
clone size: -; D gene: -; CDR3 length: 15; J gene: TRBJ1-6; V gene: TRBV11-3; CDR3 protein: CASSLDRRGNSPLHF; CDR3 DNA: TGTGCCAGCAGCTTAGACAGAAGGGGTAATTCACCCCTCCACTTT
clone size: once; D gene: TRBD1; CDR3 length: 15; J gene: TRBJ2-1; V gene: TRBV18; CDR3 protein: CASSTRDRGQDEQFF; CDR3 DNA: TGTGCCAGCTCAACCCGGGACAGGGGGCAGGATGAGCAGTTCTTC
clone size: many; D gene: -; CDR3 length: 15; J gene: TRBJ2-5; V gene: TRBV12-3/TRBV12-4; CDR3 protein: CASSLRDSTLGTQYF; CDR3 DNA: TGTGCCAGCAGCCTCCGGGACTCAACATTGGGGACCCAGTACTTC
clone size: many; D gene: -; CDR3 length: 12; J gene: TRBJ2-7; V gene: TRBV11-2; CDR3 protein: CASSLLRYEQYF; CDR3 DNA: TGTGCCAGCAGCTTACTCCGCTACGAGCAGTACTTC
clone size: -; D gene: -; CDR3 length: 14; J gene: TRBJ1-2; V gene: TRBV20-1; CDR3 protein: CSARVPRWEEGYTF; CDR3 DNA: TGCAGTGCTAGAGTCCCGAGGTGGGAAGAGGGCTACACCTTC
clone size: -; D gene: -; CDR3 length: 16; J gene: TRBJ1-3; V gene: TRBV18; CDR3 protein: CASSRTERNSGNTIYF; CDR3 DNA: TGTGCCAGCTCACGAACAGAGCGGAACTCTGGAAACACCATATATTTT
clone size: -; D gene: TRBD2; CDR3 length: 15; J gene: TRBJ2-1; V gene: TRBV5-4; CDR3 protein: CASSPSGRAGHEQFF; CDR3 DNA: TGTGCCAGCAGTCCTAGCGGGAGGGCGGGCCATGAGCAGTTCTTC
clone size: -; D gene: -; CDR3 length: 15; J gene: TRBJ2-5; V gene: TRBV28; CDR3 protein: CASSFGGAGQETQYF; CDR3 DNA: TGTGCCAGCAGTTTTGGCGGGGCGGGGCAAGAGACCCAGTACTTC
clone size: many; D gene: -; CDR3 length: 13; J gene: TRBJ1-2; V gene: TRBV5-5; CDR3 protein: CASSLPPNYGYTF; CDR3 DNA: TGTGCCAGCAGCTTGCCTCCTAACTATGGCTACACCTTC
clone size: -; D gene: TRBD2; CDR3 length: 16; J gene: TRBJ2-3; V gene: TRBV11-1; CDR3 protein: CASSGGTSGSQDTQYF; CDR3 DNA: TGTGCCAGCAGCGGCGGGACTAGCGGGAGCCAGGATACGCAGTATTTT
clone size: -; D gene: -; CDR3 length: 12; J gene: TRBJ2-7; V gene: TRBV7-9; CDR3 protein: CASRDQLYEQYF; CDR3 DNA: TGTGCCAGCCGGGACCAGCTCTACGAGCAGTACTTC
clone size: -; D gene: -; CDR3 length: 12; J gene: TRBJ2-3; V gene: TRBV24-1; CDR3 protein: CATSRQTDTQYF; CDR3 DNA: TGTGCCACCAGTAGACAGACAGATACGCAGTATTTT
clone size: -; D gene: -; CDR3 length: 17; J gene: TRBJ2-6; V gene: TRBV28; CDR3 protein: CASSSRGVGAGANVLTF; CDR3 DNA: TGTGCCAGCAGTTCGAGGGGGGTAGGAGCTGGGGCCAACGTCCTGACTTTC
clone size: few; D gene: -; CDR3 length: 12; J gene: TRBJ2-2; V gene: TRBV3-1; CDR3 protein: CASSQTWRELFF; CDR3 DNA: TGTGCCAGCAGCCAAACCTGGAGGGAGCTGTTTTTT
clone size: few; D gene: -; CDR3 length: 13; J gene: TRBJ1-1; V gene: TRBV19; CDR3 protein: CASSKDRRTEAFF; CDR3 DNA: TGTGCCAGTAGTAAAGACAGGAGGACTGAAGCTTTCTTT
clone size: -; D gene: -; CDR3 length: 14; J gene: TRBJ2-3; V gene: TRBV18; CDR3 protein: CASSHGGRTDTQYF; CDR3 DNA: TGTGCCAGCTCACACGGGGGAAGGACAGATACGCAGTATTTT
clone size: few; D gene: TRBD2; CDR3 length: 17; J gene: TRBJ2-1; V gene: TRBV5-1; CDR3 protein: CASSPTTGTSGANEQFF; CDR3 DNA: TGCGCCAGCAGCCCTACCACCGGGACTAGCGGGGCCAATGAGCAGTTCTTC
clone size: many; D gene: -; CDR3 length: 17; J gene: TRBJ1-3; V gene: TRBV11-3; CDR3 protein: CASSGSIEWASGNTIYF; CDR3 DNA: TGTGCCAGCAGCGGTTCGATTGAGTGGGCCTCTGGAAACACCATATATTTT
clone size: -; D gene: -; CDR3 length: 15; J gene: TRBJ2-2; V gene: TRBV7-2; CDR3 protein: CASSLEGAKTGELFF; CDR3 DNA: TGTGCCAGCAGTTTAGAAGGGGCCAAAACCGGGGAGCTGTTTTTT
clone size: -; D gene: TRBD1; CDR3 length: 14; J gene: TRBJ1-2; V gene: TRBV5-6; CDR3 protein: CASSLRGRTYGYTF; CDR3 DNA: TGTGCCAGCAGCCTCAGGGGGCGCACCTATGGCTACACCTTC
clone size: many; D gene: TRBD2; CDR3 length: 15; J gene: TRBJ2-1; V gene: TRBV20-1; CDR3 protein: CSARPTSGRYNEQFF; CDR3 DNA: TGCAGTGCTCGACCCACTAGCGGGAGATACAATGAGCAGTTCTTC
clone size: many; D gene: TRBD1; CDR3 length: 14; J gene: TRBJ1-1; V gene: TRBV6-1; CDR3 protein: CASSVGGGQTEAFF; CDR3 DNA: TGTGCCAGCAGTGTTGGAGGGGGCCAAACTGAAGCTTTCTTT
clone size: many; D gene: TRBD1; CDR3 length: 15; J gene: TRBJ1-1; V gene: TRBV12-3/TRBV12-4; CDR3 protein: CASSLGQGVNTEAFF; CDR3 DNA: TGTGCCAGCAGTTTGGGACAGGGGGTGAACACTGAAGCTTTCTTT
clone size: few; D gene: TRBD2; CDR3 length: 18; J gene: TRBJ2-7; V gene: TRBV5-1; CDR3 protein: CASSLGGLAGGMLDEQYF; CDR3 DNA: TGCGCCAGCAGCTTGGGGGGACTAGCGGGAGGAATGTTGGACGAGCAGTACTTC
clone size: few; D gene: -; CDR3 length: 14; J gene: TRBJ1-1; V gene: TRBV15; CDR3 protein: CATSRDTPNTEAFF; CDR3 DNA: TGTGCCACCAGCAGAGATACCCCGAACACTGAAGCTTTCTTT
clone size: few; D gene: -; CDR3 length: 12; J gene: TRBJ2-1; V gene: TRBV6-1; CDR3 protein: CASSYTGNEQFF; CDR3 DNA: TGTGCCAGCAGTTATACAGGGAATGAGCAGTTCTTC
clone size: many; D gene: -; CDR3 length: 13; J gene: TRBJ2-7; V gene: TRBV2; CDR3 protein: CASTGAITYEQYF; CDR3 DNA: TGTGCCAGCACCGGGGCTATAACCTACGAGCAGTACTTC
clone size: many; D gene: TRBD1; CDR3 length: 14; J gene: TRBJ1-1; V gene: TRBV5-1; CDR3 protein: CASSLRGRYTEAFF; CDR3 DNA: TGCGCCAGCAGCTTGAGGGGGCGGTACACTGAAGCTTTCTTT
clone size: -; D gene: TRBD1; CDR3 length: 15; J gene: TRBJ1-5; V gene: TRBV5-1; CDR3 protein: CASSLGDRVGQPQHF; CDR3 DNA: TGCGCCAGCAGCTTGGGGGACAGGGTAGGGCAGCCCCAGCATTTT
clone size: few; D gene: -; CDR3 length: 14; J gene: TRBJ2-7; V gene: TRBV3-1; CDR3 protein: CASSQDPPAGEQYF; CDR3 DNA: TGTGCCAGCAGCCAAGACCCCCCTGCGGGCGAGCAGTACTTC
clone size: -; D gene: -; CDR3 length: 17; J gene: TRBJ2-2; V gene: TRBV6-5; CDR3 protein: CASSYLAGAPYAGELFF; CDR3 DNA: TGTGCCAGCAGTTACTTAGCCGGGGCGCCTTACGCCGGGGAGCTGTTTTTT
clone size: many; D gene: -; CDR3 length: 13; J gene: TRBJ2-7; V gene: TRBV2; CDR3 protein: CASSEADSYEQYF; CDR3 DNA: TGTGCCAGCAGTGAAGCCGACTCCTACGAGCAGTACTTC